This TCR beta chain emerged from a study of blood T cell repertoires in COVID-19 (dated by TCRdb to the early 2020s). Regarding the study in general: Samples covering the acute and convalescent phases of COVID-19 were provided by collaborators in the United States, Italy and Spain. The prospective study material was composed of cDNA or gDNA derived from T cells, B-cell-depleted T cells, or PBMCs. Subjects who had been exposed to COVID-19, were actively infected with it, or had recovered from it provided the deeply sampled blood TCRbeta repertoires that made up the dataset. The repertoires were released in a freely available public database intended as a resource for research on the immune response to SARS-CoV-2. Samples were obtained from the ongoing ImmuneRACE study (first 160 participants) and from 1,254 subjects provided by 6 global collaborators. Nearly every sample came with metadata listing a de-identified subject ID, COVID-19 status, age in years and sex. Where available, HLA class I and class II types were obtained from metadata supplied by the sample provider rather than from assay-based typing.

The paper's findings and limits, for the study overall: Clinical and demographic metadata were provided uncurated, with the amount varying by source and participant.

V gives up 7 bases and J gives up 4 bases, and the segment between their germline ends measures 8 bases. Via the germline V gene (reference sequence), CDR1 is LNHDA and CDR2 SQIVND. The CDR3 has 13 amino acids, counting the end cysteine and phenylalanine. Only the CDR3 DNA stays, 39 bases, in frame from base 1. TCRbeta CDR3 regions were amplified from genomic DNA using the immunoSEQ Assay, a bias-controlled multiplex PCR. In the source study's methods: Within the assay, amplification of reference gene primers was used to estimate how many nucleated cells each sample contained. To quantify the absolute abundance of each unique TCRbeta CDR3 rearrangement, sequence reads were collapsed and filtered. For each sample, productive Simpson clonality was calculated as the square root of Simpson's diversity index across productive rearrangements. This immuneACCESS table, as held by TCRdb, lists in-frame sequences with V and J called but not all clones. Of the missing ones, under half trace to an unresolved V gene in checked studies; the others have no known cause. The D gene and trimming were derived from the DNA, and the V and J assignments and clone size from that table. This sample lists under 300,000 clones; around 80% were detected once. The top ten clonotypes cover about 2.3% of the sample.

A second Seattle source provided samples from volunteer blood donors who had recovered from COVID-19. Each collaborating institution followed its own protocols to collect whole blood in K2EDTA tubes. Collaborator samples were shipped for TCRbeta analysis as frozen whole blood, isolated PBMCs, or DNA extracted from either sample type. Of note for this clone: The antigen it binds to is not known. The input lacks base qualities; no much larger clone sits a single base away.

The receptor was derived from a man aged 35 to 55 who had recovered from COVID-19. The V and J genes are TRBV19 and TRBJ1-6; 6 matching bases give a weak D call of TRBD1. What was sequenced was peripheral blood. The CDR3 protein sequence reads: CASKDSYNSPLHF. DNA sequence: TGTGCCAGTAAGGACAGTTATAATTCACCCCTCCACTTT.